This TCR beta chain derives from a study of early T cells in non-severe SARS-CoV-2 infection. Background on the study: Sequencing targeted bulk RNA from unsorted whole blood, leaving chains unpaired.

V dropped 5 bases and J dropped 16; count of bases not matched to a gene: 14. This CDR3 comprises 13 residues. In germline, CDR1 is WSHSY, CDR2 SAAADI. TCRdb re-called the 5' RACE reads with MiXCR, one entry per CDR3 protein. The sample records over 20,000 distinct CDR3 sequences, less than 5% being singletons. The chain joins TRBV10-2 to TRBJ2-4, with 7 bases aligning to TRBD1. Sequenced: whole blood. The TCR originated in an adult who was a healthcare worker with PCR-confirmed SARS-CoV-2 infection or an uninfected control (not recorded which). The CDR3 loop is CASSHDDRVECYF. The DNA for the CDR3 is TGCGCCAGCAGTCACGATGACAGGGTAGAATGCTACTTC.